The clone carrying this TCR beta chain was detected only once. Its antigen is unknown. The data are from a study of beta chain features in type 1 diabetes. With 3 bases clipped from V and 6 bases from J, the junction kept 6 bases outside the gene matches. CDR1 is SGHTA and CDR2 is FQGNSA in the germline V gene. The CDR3 length is 14 residues. Overall study findings and caveats: TCRB CDR3 length was moderately but significantly reduced in all four CD4+ subsets of Type 1 diabetes patients.

cDNA synthesis used the whole RNA isolate, giving expressed TCRB sequences. Method: immunoSEQ multiplex PCR; TCRdb's copy keeps in-frame clones and lacks some. Of roughly 70,000 clones listed, roughly 50% were seen once; the top ten hold 0.55% to 0.8%. The receptor was derived from a man aged 30-40 years with type 1 diabetes. The chain has TRBV7-2 and TRBJ2-7; the match to TRBD2 covers 9 bases. The specimen was central memory CD4+ T cells from blood. The DNA of the CDR3 is TGTGCCAGCAGCTTCGGGGGTAGCGGGAGCGAGCAGTACTTC. It codes for CASSFGGSGSEQYF.